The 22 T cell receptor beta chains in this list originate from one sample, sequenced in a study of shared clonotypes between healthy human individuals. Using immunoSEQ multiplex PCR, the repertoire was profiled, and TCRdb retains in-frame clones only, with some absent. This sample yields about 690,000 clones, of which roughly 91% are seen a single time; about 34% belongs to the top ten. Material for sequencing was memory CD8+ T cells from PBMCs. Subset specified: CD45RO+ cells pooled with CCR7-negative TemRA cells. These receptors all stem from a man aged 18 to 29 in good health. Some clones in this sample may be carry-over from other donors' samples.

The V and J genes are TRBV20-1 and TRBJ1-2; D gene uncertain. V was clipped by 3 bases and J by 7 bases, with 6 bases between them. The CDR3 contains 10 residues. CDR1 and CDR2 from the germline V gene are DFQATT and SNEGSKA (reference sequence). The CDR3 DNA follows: TGCAGTGCTAGGGTTCGTGGCTACACCTTC. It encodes CSARVRGYTF.

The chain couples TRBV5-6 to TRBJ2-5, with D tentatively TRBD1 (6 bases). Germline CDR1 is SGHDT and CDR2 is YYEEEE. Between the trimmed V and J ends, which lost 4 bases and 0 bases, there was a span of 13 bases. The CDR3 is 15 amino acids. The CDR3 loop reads CASSNSDRYQETQYF. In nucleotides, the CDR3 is TGTGCCAGCAGCAATAGTGACAGGTACCAAGAGACCCAGTACTTC.

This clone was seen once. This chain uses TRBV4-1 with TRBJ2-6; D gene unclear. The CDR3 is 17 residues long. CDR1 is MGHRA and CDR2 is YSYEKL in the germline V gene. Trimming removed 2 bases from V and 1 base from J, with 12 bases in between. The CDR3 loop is CASSQSPVGSGANVLTF. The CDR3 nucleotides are TGCGCCAGCAGCCAATCCCCAGTGGGGTCTGGGGCCAACGTCCTGACTTTC.

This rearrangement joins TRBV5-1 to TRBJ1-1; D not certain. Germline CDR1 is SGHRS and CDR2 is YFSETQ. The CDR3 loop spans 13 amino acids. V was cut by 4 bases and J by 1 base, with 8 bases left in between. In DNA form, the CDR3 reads TGCGCCAGCAGCCACAGACAGAACACTGAAGCTTTCTTT. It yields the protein CASSHRQNTEAFF.

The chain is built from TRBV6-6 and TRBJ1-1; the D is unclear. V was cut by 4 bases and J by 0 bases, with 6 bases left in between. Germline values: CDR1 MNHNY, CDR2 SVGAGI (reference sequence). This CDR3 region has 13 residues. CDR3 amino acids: CASSFTVNTEAFF. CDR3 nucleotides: TGTGCCAGCAGTTTTACTGTGAACACTGAAGCTTTCTTT.

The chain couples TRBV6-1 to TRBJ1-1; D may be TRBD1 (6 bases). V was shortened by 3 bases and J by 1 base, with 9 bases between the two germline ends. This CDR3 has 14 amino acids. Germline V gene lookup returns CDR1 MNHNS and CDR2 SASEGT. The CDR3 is CASSDLGANTEAFF. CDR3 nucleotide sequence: TGTGCCAGCAGTGATTTGGGGGCGAACACTGAAGCTTTCTTT.

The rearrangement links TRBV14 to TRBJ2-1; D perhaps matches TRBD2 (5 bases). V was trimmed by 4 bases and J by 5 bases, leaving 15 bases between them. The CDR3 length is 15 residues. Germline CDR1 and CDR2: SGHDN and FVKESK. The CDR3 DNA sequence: TGTGCCAGCAGCCCCACCACGGGAAGTAACAATGAGCAGTTCTTC. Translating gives CASSPTTGSNNEQFF.

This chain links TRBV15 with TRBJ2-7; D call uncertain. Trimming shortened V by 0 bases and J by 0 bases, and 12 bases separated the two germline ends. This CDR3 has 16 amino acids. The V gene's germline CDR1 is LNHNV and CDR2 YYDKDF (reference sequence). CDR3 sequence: CATSREVSRSSYEQYF. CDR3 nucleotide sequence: TGTGCCACCAGCAGAGAGGTGTCTCGGAGCTCCTACGAGCAGTACTTC.

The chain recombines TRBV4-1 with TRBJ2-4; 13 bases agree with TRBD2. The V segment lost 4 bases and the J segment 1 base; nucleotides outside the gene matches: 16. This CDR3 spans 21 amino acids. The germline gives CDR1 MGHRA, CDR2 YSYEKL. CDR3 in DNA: TGCGCCAGCAGCCTCATAGCCTTGGGACTAGCGGGAATAGATGCCAAAAACATTCAGTACTTC. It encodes CASSLIALGLAGIDAKNIQYF.

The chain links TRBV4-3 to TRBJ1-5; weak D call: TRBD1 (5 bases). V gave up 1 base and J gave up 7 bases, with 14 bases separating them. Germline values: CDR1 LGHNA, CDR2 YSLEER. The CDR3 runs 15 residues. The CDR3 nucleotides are TGCGCCAGCAGCCAAGGATGGGACCTCAAGCAGCCCCAGCATTTT. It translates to CASSQGWDLKQPQHF.

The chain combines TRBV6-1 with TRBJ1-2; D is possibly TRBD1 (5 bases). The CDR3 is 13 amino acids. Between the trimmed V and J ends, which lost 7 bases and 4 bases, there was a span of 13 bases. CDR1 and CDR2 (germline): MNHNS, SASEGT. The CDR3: CASTQGFIYGYTF. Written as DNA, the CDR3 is TGTGCCAGCACCCAGGGTTTTATCTATGGCTACACCTTC.

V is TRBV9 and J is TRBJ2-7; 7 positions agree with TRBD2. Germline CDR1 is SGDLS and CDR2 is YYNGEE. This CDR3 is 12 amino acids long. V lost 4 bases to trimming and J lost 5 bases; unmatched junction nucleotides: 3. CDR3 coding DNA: TGTGCCAGCAGCCCGACTAGCCACGAGCAGTACTTC. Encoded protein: CASSPTSHEQYF.

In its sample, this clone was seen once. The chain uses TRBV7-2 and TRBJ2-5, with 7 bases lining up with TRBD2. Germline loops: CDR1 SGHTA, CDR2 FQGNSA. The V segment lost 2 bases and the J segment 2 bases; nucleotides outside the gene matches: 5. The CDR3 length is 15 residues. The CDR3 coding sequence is TGTGCCAGCAGCTTAAGCGGGATCGAACAAGAGACCCAGTACTTC. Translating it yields CASSLSGIEQETQYF.

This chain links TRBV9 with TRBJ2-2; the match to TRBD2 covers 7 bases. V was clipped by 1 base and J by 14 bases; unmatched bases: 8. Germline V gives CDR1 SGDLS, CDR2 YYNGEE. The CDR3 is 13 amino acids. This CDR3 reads CASSVSTSGGLFF. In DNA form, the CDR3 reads TGTGCCAGCAGCGTATCAACTTCGGGGGGACTGTTTTTT.

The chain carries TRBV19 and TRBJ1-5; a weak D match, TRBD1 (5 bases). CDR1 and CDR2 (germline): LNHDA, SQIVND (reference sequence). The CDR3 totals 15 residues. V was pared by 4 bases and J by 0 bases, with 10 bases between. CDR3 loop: CASSTRDVSNQPQHF. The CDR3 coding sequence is TGTGCCAGTAGTACCCGGGACGTTAGCAATCAGCCCCAGCATTTT. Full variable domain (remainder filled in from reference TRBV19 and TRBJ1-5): DGGITQSPKYLFRKEGQNVTLSCEQNLNHDAMYWYRQDPGQGLRLIYYSQIVNDFQKGDIAEGYSVSREKKESFPLTVTSAQKNPTAFYLCASSTRDVSNQPQHFGDGTRLSIL.

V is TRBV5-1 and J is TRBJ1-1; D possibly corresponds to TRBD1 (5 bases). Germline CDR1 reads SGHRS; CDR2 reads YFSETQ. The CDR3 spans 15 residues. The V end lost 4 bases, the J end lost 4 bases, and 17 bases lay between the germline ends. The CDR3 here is CASSQGDWLGTEAFF. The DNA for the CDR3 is TGCGCCAGCAGCCAAGGGGACTGGCTGGGCACTGAAGCTTTCTTT.

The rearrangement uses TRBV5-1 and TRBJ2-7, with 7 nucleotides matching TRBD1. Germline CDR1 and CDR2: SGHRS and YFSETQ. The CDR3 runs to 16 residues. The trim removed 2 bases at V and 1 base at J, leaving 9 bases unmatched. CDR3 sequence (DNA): TGCGCCAGCAGCTTACTAGGGGGCGCCGGGTCCTACGAGCAGTACTTC. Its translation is CASSLLGGAGSYEQYF.

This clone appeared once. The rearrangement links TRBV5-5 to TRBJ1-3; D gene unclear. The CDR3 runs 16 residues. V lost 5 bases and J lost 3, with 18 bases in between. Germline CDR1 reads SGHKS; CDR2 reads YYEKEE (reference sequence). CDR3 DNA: TGTGCCAGCAGTCTAGTAACCGGACTGATTGGAAACACCATATATTTT. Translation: CASSLVTGLIGNTIYF.

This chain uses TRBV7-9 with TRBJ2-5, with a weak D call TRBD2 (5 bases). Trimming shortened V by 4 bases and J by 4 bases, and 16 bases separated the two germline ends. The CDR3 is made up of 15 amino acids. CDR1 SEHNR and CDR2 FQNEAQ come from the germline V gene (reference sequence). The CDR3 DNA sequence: TGTGCCAGCAGCTCCACGGAGGCCAAGGGAGAGACCCAGTACTTC. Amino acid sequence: CASSSTEAKGETQYF.

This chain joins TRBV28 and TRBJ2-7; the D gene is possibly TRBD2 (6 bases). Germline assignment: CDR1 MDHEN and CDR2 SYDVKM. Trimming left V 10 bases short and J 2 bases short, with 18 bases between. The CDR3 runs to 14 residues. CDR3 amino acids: CATIPRLGPYEQYF. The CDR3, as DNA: TGTGCCACCATTCCCCGACTAGGGCCCTACGAGCAGTACTTC.

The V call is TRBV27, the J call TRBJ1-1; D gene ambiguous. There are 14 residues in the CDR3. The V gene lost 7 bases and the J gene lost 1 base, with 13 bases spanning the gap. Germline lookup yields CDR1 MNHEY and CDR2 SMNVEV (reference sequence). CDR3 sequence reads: CASTSREANTEAFF. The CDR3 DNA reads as TGTGCCAGCACCTCACGGGAAGCGAACACTGAAGCTTTCTTT.

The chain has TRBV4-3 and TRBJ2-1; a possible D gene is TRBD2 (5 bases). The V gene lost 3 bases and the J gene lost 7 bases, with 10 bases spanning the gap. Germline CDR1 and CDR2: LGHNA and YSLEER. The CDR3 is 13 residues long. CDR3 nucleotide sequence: TGCGCCAGCAGCCACTACAGCGGAAATGAGCAGTTCTTC. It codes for CASSHYSGNEQFF.